This TCR beta chain was identified during a study of radiotherapy plus CTLA-4 blockade in lung cancer. About the research overall: Disease control was present in 30% to 40% of patients, and objective responses in 15% to 20%.

The assay was immunoSEQ multiplex PCR, and TCRdb's table has in-frame clones only and misses some. The sample yields more than 55,000 clones, around four fifths seen once. Study-level points and caveats: Strongest reported response predictors: early blood clone changes and post-radiation interferon-beta.

A remark on this clone: Its antigen is as yet unknown.

This CDR3 contains 13 residues. Germline CDR1 WSHSY, CDR2 SAAADI. The V end was cut by 6 bases, the J end by 1 base, with 9 bases between. The source of this sequence is a human donor with non-small cell lung cancer who had a partial response to radiotherapy plus ipilimumab. The J gene is TRBJ1-1, the V gene TRBV10-2; D remains unclear. Here the sequenced sample was peripheral blood, taken from a patient treated with radiotherapy plus ipilimumab. The CDR3 nucleotides read TGCGCCAGCAGGGACTTGGGGAACACTGAAGCTTTCTTT. This translates into CASRDLGNTEAFF.